This TCR beta chain derives from a study of identical twins. Notes on the study in general: Zero-insertion analyses were open to partial confounding by invariant MAIT and iNKT cells.

Template switching, a step in the protocol, added a universal primer site, and cDNA carried unique molecular identifiers. TCRdb analysed the 5' RACE reads with MiXCR anew, one entry per CDR3 protein. This table has some 240,000 distinct CDR3 sequences, about 8.3% appearing once. This clonotype has more than one count but fewer than ten. What it recognizes is unknown. V dropped 6 bases and J dropped 3; count of bases not matched to a gene: 14. CDR3 length: 17 residues. The germline V gene encodes CDR1 MNHNS and CDR2 SASEGT. These same data were also listed under a study on yellow fever vaccine responses in identical twins.

The sequence was obtained from a woman between 18 and 29 years old in good health. The chain couples TRBV6-1 to TRBJ2-1; TRBD2 aligns across 7 bases. Sequencing input: CD8+ T cells sorted from blood. The CDR3 DNA is TGTGCCAGCAGCCCGCGGGGTGGGGGGGAGGTCTACAATGAGCAGTTCTTC. Translated, it gives CASSPRGGGEVYNEQFF.